These 4 T cell receptor beta chains originate from one sample sequenced in a study of T cells in Graves' hyperthyroidism and ophthalmopathy. The investigators amplified TCR beta CDR3 regions from RNA transcripts. The primer set for the first-round RT-PCR of the TCR CDR3 was HTBI. TCRdb reanalysed the multiplex PCR reads using MiXCR and keeps one entry per CDR3 protein. The repertoire consists of hundreds of thousands of distinct CDR3 sequences, with about 43% occurring once and the leading ten covering about 7.9%. The sample taken for sequencing was peripheral blood or thyroid tissue (not recorded which). These receptors all stem from a woman aged 18 to 35 with Graves' hyperthyroidism.

The CDR3 here is CASSWDRRTGELFF. The CDR3 nucleotides are TGTGCCAGCAGTTGGGACAGACGCACCGGGGAGCTGTTTTTT. The chain recombines TRBV25-1 with TRBJ2-2, with 7 bases that match TRBD1. J gave up 4 bases and V 5 bases, and 4 bases lay outside the gene matches. Germline V gene lookup returns CDR1 MGHDK and CDR2 SYGVNS. The CDR3 sequence is 14 residues long.

This clonotype was seen at least ten times. The chain links TRBV19 to TRBJ1-3; 7 bases fit TRBD1. Trimming took 6 bases from V and 2 from J; bases not matched to a gene: 10. CDR1 and CDR2 from the germline V gene are LNHDA and SQIVND (reference sequence). CDR3 size: 16 residues. The CDR3 nucleotides read TGTGCCAGTAGGACCTTCAGGGGGAACGCTGGAAACACCATATATTTT. It is translated as CASRTFRGNAGNTIYF.

The chain carries TRBV24-1 and TRBJ2-5; D unresolved. The CDR3 length is 13 residues. Germline V gene data show CDR1 as KGHDR and CDR2 as SFDVKD. V was cut by 7 bases and J by 0 bases, with 8 bases left in between. CDR3 sequence (DNA): TGTGCCACCAGCAGCACGTACCAAGAGACCCAGTACTTC. It codes for CATSSTYQETQYF.

Only a few counts were recorded for this clonotype. The chain has TRBV9 and TRBJ2-7; 10 nucleotides align to TRBD1. The CDR3 spans 15 residues. The germline gives CDR1 SGDLS, CDR2 YYNGEE. J was trimmed by 3 bases and V by 0 bases; bases with no gene match: 3. CDR3: CASSVEGQGNYEQYF. The CDR3 DNA sequence: TGTGCCAGCAGCGTAGAGGGACAGGGGAACTACGAGCAGTACTTC.